The 5 T cell receptor beta chains below come from one sample, sequenced in a study of CD8 T cells in Susac syndrome. With random hexamers, reverse transcription was performed on about 0.5 to 1 ug of RNA. MiXCR was run by TCRdb on the immunoSEQ multiplex PCR reads, yielding one entry per CDR3 protein. Altogether 160,000 or so distinct CDR3 sequences are present, 94% being singletons, with the ten largest covering 0.085% to 0.095%. Specimen: CD4+ T cells from PBMCs. The receptors here all came from a human donor with multiple sclerosis.

This sequence joins TRBV7-2 and TRBJ2-5; 7 nucleotides align to TRBD1. Germline CDR1 reads SGHTA; CDR2 reads FQGNSA. The CDR3 has 15 residues. Unmatched junction bases numbered 6, after V lost 3 bases and J lost 2 bases. The CDR3 loop reads CASSFVDRLQETQYF. The CDR3, as DNA: TGTGCCAGCAGCTTCGTGGACAGGCTTCAAGAGACCCAGTACTTC.

This clonotype was picked up one time. V usage is TRBV9 and J usage is TRBJ1-1; maybe TRBD1 (5 bases). V lost 6 bases to trimming and J lost 1 base, with 10 bases between them. Per the germline V gene, CDR1 is SGDLS and CDR2 is YYNGEE. The CDR3 contains 13 residues. The CDR3 loop is CASNPGPNTEAFF. The CDR3 DNA reads as TGTGCCAGCAACCCGGGGCCGAACACTGAAGCTTTCTTT.

The V gene is TRBV6-1, the J gene TRBJ1-5, with D maybe TRBD1 (6 bases). V lost 6 bases to trimming and J lost 0 bases, with 12 bases between them. The CDR3 has 15 residues. Germline lookup yields CDR1 MNHNS and CDR2 SASEGT. The CDR3 is CASREQGDSNQPQHF. CDR3 nucleotides: TGTGCCAGCAGGGAACAGGGAGATAGCAATCAGCCCCAGCATTTT.

Of note for this clonotype: A read error may account for a junction end that differs from germline. The gene calls are TRBV18 and TRBJ2-6; 8 bases fit TRBD1. This CDR3 is 16 amino acids long. CDR1 and CDR2 (germline): KGHSH, LQKENI. CDR3 nucleotide sequence: TGTGCCAGCTCACCAGCAGGGGGCCTCTCGGCCAACGTCCTGATTTTC. Translating it yields CASSPAGGLSANVLIF. Using reference TRBV18 and TRBJ2-6 for the parts outside the CDR3, the full variable domain is NAGVMQNPRHLVRRRGQEARLRCSPMKGHSHVYWYRQLPEEGLKFMVYLQKENIIDESGMPKERFSAEFPKEGPSILRIQQVVRGDSAAYFCASSPAGGLSANVLIFGAGSRLTVL.

The V call is TRBV7-2, the J call TRBJ2-5; 12 positions agree with TRBD2. This CDR3 has 20 amino acids. Trimming took 5 bases from V and 5 from J; bases not matched to a gene: 21. Germline values: CDR1 SGHTA, CDR2 FQGNSA. Written as DNA, the CDR3 is TGTGCCAGCAGCCTAACCCTACTTCGACTAGCGGGAGAGTTGAGCGAGACCCAGTACTTC. Translation: CASSLTLLRLAGELSETQYF.